A single sample is the source of the 29 T cell receptor beta chains below, sequenced in a study of T cell repertoires in cytomegalovirus infection. Each CDR3 protein gets one entry after TCRdb re-called the reads with MiXCR. The repertoire has roughly 150,000 distinct CDR3 sequences, around 20% of them found once; the top ten carry 9.5% to 12%. Material for sequencing was PBMCs. All receptors derive from a human donor in good health (CMV status not recorded). Some clones in this sample may be carry-over from other donors' samples.

This clonotype was seen ten or more times. The chain carries TRBV28 and TRBJ2-3; no firm D call. Germline V CDR1 and CDR2: MDHEN, SYDVKM. Trimming took off 6 bases at V and 4 bases at J, with 20 bases between the two ends. The length of the CDR3 is 16 residues. Here the CDR3 reads CASSQMLILSADTQYF. CDR3 in DNA: TGTGCCAGCAGCCAGATGTTAATACTCTCGGCAGATACGCAGTATTTT. Using reference TRBV28 and TRBJ2-3 for the parts outside the CDR3, the full variable domain is DVKVTQSSRYLVKRTGEKVFLECVQDMDHENMFWYRQDPGLGLRLIYFSYDVKMKEKGDIPEGYSVSREKKERFSLILESASTNQTSMYLCASSQMLILSADTQYFGPGTRLTVL.

This clonotype has only a few counts. The rearrangement uses TRBV12-3 or TRBV12-4 and TRBJ2-4; TRBD2 matches 9 bases. CDR3 length: 16 amino acids. V was pared by 7 bases and J by 3 bases, with 10 bases of the junction left unmatched. CDR3 sequence reads: CASTKGGRGGKNIQYF. In nucleotides, the CDR3 is TGTGCCAGCACCAAGGGCGGGAGGGGAGGCAAAAACATTCAGTACTTC.

This clonotype was observed a handful of times. The rearrangement links TRBV7-9 to TRBJ2-7, with TRBD2 matching over 9 bases. V lost 2 bases, J lost 6 bases, and 8 bases stayed unmatched. The CDR3 length is 15 residues. From germline, CDR1 is SEHNR and CDR2 FQNEAQ (reference sequence). The CDR3 DNA is TGTGCCAGCAGCTTAAATCTAGCGGGACCTGTCGAGCAGTACTTC. Residues: CASSLNLAGPVEQYF.

The gene calls are TRBV7-9 and TRBJ2-3; 9 bases are shared with TRBD1. J gave up 4 bases and V 4 bases, and 9 bases lay outside the gene matches. This CDR3 has 16 amino acids. The germline V gene encodes CDR1 SEHNR and CDR2 FQNEAQ (reference sequence). CDR3 region: CASSYSTGGFADTQYF. The CDR3 DNA reads TGTGCCAGCAGCTACTCAACAGGGGGCTTCGCAGATACGCAGTATTTT. The full variable domain, rest sourced from reference TRBV7-9 and TRBJ2-3, is DTGVSQNPRHKITKRGQNVTFRCDPISEHNRLYWYRQTLGQGPEFLTYFQNEAQLEKSRLLSDRFSAERPKGSFSTLEIQRTEQGDSAMYLCASSYSTGGFADTQYFGPGTRLTVL.

In this sample, this clonotype turned up many times. The rearrangement uses TRBV7-2 and TRBJ1-1; 11 bases are shared with TRBD1. This CDR3 contains 16 residues. J gave up 6 bases and V 2 bases, and 8 bases lay outside the gene matches. Germline V gene lookup returns CDR1 SGHTA and CDR2 FQGNSA. The CDR3 here is CASSLPKGQGVSEAFF. CDR3 bases: TGTGCCAGCAGCTTACCCAAGGGACAGGGGGTGTCTGAAGCTTTCTTT.

The chain uses TRBV10-2 and TRBJ2-1; no firm D call. The germline V gene has CDR1 WSHSY and CDR2 SAAADI. V was clipped by 2 bases and J by 4 bases, with 9 bases between them. CDR3 length equals 14 residues. The CDR3 loop reads CASSEVKTYNEQFF. CDR3 sequence (DNA): TGCGCCAGCAGTGAGGTCAAAACTTACAATGAGCAGTTCTTC.

The V and J genes are TRBV5-1 and TRBJ1-2, with 10 bases that match TRBD1. This CDR3 region has 14 residues. Trimming at V came to 4 bases and at J to 2 bases, leaving 2 bases not matched to a gene. In germline, CDR1 is SGHRS, CDR2 YFSETQ. Here the CDR3 DNA reads TGCGCCAGCAGCGTGGGACAGGGGAACTATGGCTACACCTTC. Protein: CASSVGQGNYGYTF.

The genes are TRBV5-6 and TRBJ2-5; D gene unclear. The CDR3 extends over 12 amino acids. V was pared by 1 base and J by 3 bases, with 4 bases between. Germline values: CDR1 SGHDT, CDR2 YYEEEE. The CDR3 loop reads CASSLTKETQYF. The CDR3 DNA reads TGTGCCAGCAGCTTGACCAAAGAGACCCAGTACTTC.

V is TRBV15 and J is TRBJ2-3; TRBD2 aligns across 12 bases. Germline V lookup: CDR1 LNHNV, CDR2 YYDKDF (reference sequence). V shed 1 base and J 1 base; nucleotides not matched to a gene: 9. The CDR3 runs to 19 residues. CDR3 residues: CATSRVLAGGPWGTDTQYF. CDR3 DNA sequence: TGTGCCACCAGCAGAGTTCTAGCGGGAGGGCCGTGGGGCACAGATACGCAGTATTTT.

This clonotype was seen a few times. The rearrangement joins TRBV24-1 to TRBJ2-3; no firm D call. Trimming took off 5 bases at V and 4 bases at J, with 9 bases between the two ends. The germline gives CDR1 KGHDR, CDR2 SFDVKD. The CDR3 is 13 residues long. The CDR3: CATSAHAPDTQYF. The CDR3 coding sequence is TGTGCCACCAGTGCCCACGCCCCAGATACGCAGTATTTT.

The chain carries TRBV6-6 and TRBJ1-2; D is undetermined. V was pared by 5 bases and J by 4 bases, with 8 bases between. The V gene's germline CDR1 is MNHNY and CDR2 SVGAGI (reference sequence). The CDR3 runs 12 residues. Written as DNA, the CDR3 is TGTGCCAGCAGTGAACCCAGCTATGGCTACACCTTC. This gives the protein CASSEPSYGYTF.

This clonotype was seen at least ten times. This sequence joins TRBV7-2 and TRBJ2-3, with TRBD1 matching over 7 bases. In germline, CDR1 is SGHTA, CDR2 FQGNSA. V lost 7 bases, J lost 1 base, and 8 bases stayed unmatched. There are 15 residues in the CDR3. The CDR3 protein is CASTSRQGRTDTQYF. The CDR3, as DNA: TGTGCCAGCACGAGCCGACAGGGACGCACAGATACGCAGTATTTT. Based on the CDR3 plus reference TRBV7-2 and TRBJ2-3, the full variable domain is GAGVSQSPSNKVTEKGKDVELRCDPISGHTALYWYRQSLGQGLEFLIYFQGNSAPDKSGLPSDRFSAERTGGSVSTLTIQRTQQEDSAVYLCASTSRQGRTDTQYFGPGTRLTVL.

This clonotype has a handful of counts. The genes are TRBV28 and TRBJ2-1; TRBD2 is a possible D gene (6 bases). The CDR3 sequence is 14 residues long. CDR1 is MDHEN, CDR2 SYDVKM, per germline. Trimming took off 5 bases at V and 4 bases at J, with 12 bases between the two ends. CDR3 protein: CASSGGLTYNEQFF. CDR3 nucleotides: TGTGCCAGCAGTGGGGGACTGACGTACAATGAGCAGTTCTTC.

The table lists this clonotype with a few counts. A read error may explain this, as a much larger clone is one base away. The V gene is TRBV7-2, the J gene TRBJ1-5; 7 positions match TRBD1. The germline CDR1 and CDR2 sequences are SGHTA and FQGNSA. This CDR3 contains 16 residues. DNA for the CDR3: TGTGCCGGCAGCTTAGGAACAGGGGAAGGAAATCAGCCCCAGCATTTT. It codes for CAGSLGTGEGNQPQHF.

This chain joins TRBV12-3 or TRBV12-4 and TRBJ1-1, with D unclear. V lost 5 bases and J 3 bases, leaving 13 bases between the germline ends. This CDR3 is built from 14 residues. The CDR3 sequence is CASSRYGSDTEAFF. DNA for the CDR3: TGTGCCAGCAGTCGGTACGGGTCCGACACTGAAGCTTTCTTT.

This clonotype has more than one count but fewer than ten. This chain links TRBV15 with TRBJ2-3; 8 bases map to TRBD2. V lost 1 base and J lost 0; bases outside the gene matches: 0. Germline V gene lookup returns CDR1 LNHNV and CDR2 YYDKDF (reference sequence). This CDR3 has 15 amino acids. CDR3 nucleotide sequence: TGTGCCACCAGCAGAGCTAGCGGGAGCACAGATACGCAGTATTTT. Protein: CATSRASGSTDTQYF.

About this clonotype: One junction end disagrees with the germline gene, perhaps due to a read error. Written as DNA, the CDR3 is TGTGCCAGCAGTTACGGGTTGATCTCCTACGAGCTGTACTTC. Protein product: CASSYGLISYELYF. This sequence joins TRBV6-6 and TRBJ2-7; D gene unclear. CDR3 length equals 14 residues. Germline-derived CDR1 and CDR2 are MNHNY and SVGAGI (reference sequence).

V gene TRBV28 combines with J gene TRBJ2-7; 7 nucleotides align to TRBD1. The V segment lost 3 bases and the J segment 7 bases; nucleotides outside the gene matches: 12. Germline V CDR1 and CDR2: MDHEN, SYDVKM. This CDR3 has 15 amino acids. CDR3 in amino acids: CASSFSGNRGQEQYF. For the CDR3, the DNA is TGTGCCAGCAGTTTTTCCGGAAACAGGGGTCAAGAGCAGTACTTC.

The V gene is TRBV5-5, the J gene TRBJ2-3; 7 positions agree with TRBD1. V was clipped by 4 bases and J by 2 bases; unmatched bases: 7. The germline CDR1 and CDR2 sequences are SGHKS and YYEKEE (reference sequence). The CDR3 runs to 15 residues. The CDR3 nucleotides read TGTGCCAGCAGCCCCGGGACAGCCTTCACAGATACGCAGTATTTT. Its protein product is CASSPGTAFTDTQYF.

The rearrangement uses TRBV6-6 and TRBJ1-4; a possible D gene is TRBD1 (5 bases). This CDR3 contains 14 residues. In germline, CDR1 is MNHNY, CDR2 SVGAGI (reference sequence). V was pared by 9 bases and J by 3 bases, with 14 bases between. The CDR3 loop reads CASGGTTANEKLFF. CDR3 coding DNA: TGTGCCAGTGGTGGGACCACGGCTAATGAAAAACTGTTTTTT.

The V and J genes are TRBV7-2 and TRBJ2-5; tentative D call: TRBD1 (6 bases). The germline V and J ends were trimmed by 6 bases and 5 bases, with 13 bases remaining between them. The germline gives CDR1 SGHTA, CDR2 FQGNSA. The CDR3 spans 13 residues. CDR3 loop: CASRRTGTETQYF. The CDR3 nucleotides read TGTGCCAGCAGGCGAACAGGGACCGAGACCCAGTACTTC. Full variable domain (missing parts from reference TRBV7-2 and TRBJ2-5): GAGVSQSPSNKVTEKGKDVELRCDPISGHTALYWYRQSLGQGLEFLIYFQGNSAPDKSGLPSDRFSAERTGGSVSTLTIQRTQQEDSAVYLCASRRTGTETQYFGPGTRLLVL.

This clonotype was found a few times. V gene TRBV13 combines with J gene TRBJ2-1; D is perhaps TRBD2 (5 bases). Per germline, CDR1 PRHDT and CDR2 FYEKMQ (reference sequence). V was pared by 4 bases and J by 8 bases, with 18 bases between. The CDR3 has 15 amino acids. CDR3 residues: CASSSNLLGSDEQFF. The CDR3 nucleotides read TGTGCCAGCAGCTCAAACCTACTAGGGTCCGATGAGCAGTTCTTC.

In this sample, this clonotype turned up many times. The gene calls are TRBV7-2 and TRBJ2-6, with 12 bases that match TRBD1. This CDR3 spans 18 amino acids. Trimming took 5 bases from V and 2 from J; bases not matched to a gene: 7. CDR1 is SGHTA and CDR2 is FQGNSA in the germline V gene. This chain's CDR3 is CASSPTGTGGAGANVLTF. For the CDR3, the DNA is TGTGCCAGCAGCCCAACCGGGACAGGGGGCGCTGGGGCCAACGTCCTGACTTTC.

This chain links TRBV4-1 with TRBJ2-7; D uncertain. This CDR3 has 14 amino acids. V gave up 2 bases and J gave up 3 bases, with 11 bases separating them. The germline gives CDR1 MGHRA, CDR2 YSYEKL. The CDR3 DNA reads as TGCGCCAGCAGCCAACTAATCATCAACTACGAGCAGTACTTC. It yields the protein CASSQLIINYEQYF.

This chain links TRBV20-1 with TRBJ2-7; D is uncertain. The germline V gene has CDR1 DFQATT and CDR2 SNEGSKA (reference sequence). This CDR3 has 12 amino acids. The germline V and J ends were trimmed by 2 bases and 3 bases, with 8 bases remaining between them. Written as DNA, the CDR3 is TGCAGTGCTAGACTAATAGGCTACGAGCAGTACTTC. Protein: CSARLIGYEQYF.

This clonotype has just a few counts. V and J are TRBV7-2 and TRBJ2-5, with 8 positions matching TRBD1. Germline V gene lookup returns CDR1 SGHTA and CDR2 FQGNSA. The CDR3 totals 13 residues. With V trimmed by 6 bases and J by 5 bases, 5 bases remained unmatched. CDR3 nucleotide sequence: TGTGCCAGCAGTTTTACAGGGGGGGAGACCCAGTACTTC. Protein: CASSFTGGETQYF.

This chain joins TRBV7-8 and TRBJ2-7; D is possibly TRBD1 (5 bases). The germline V gene has CDR1 SGHVS and CDR2 FQNEAQ. V was cut by 1 base and J by 2 bases, with 6 bases left in between. The CDR3 totals 13 residues. CDR3 sequence reads: CASSLGQPYEQYF. The CDR3 region has the DNA TGTGCCAGCAGCTTAGGACAGCCCTACGAGCAGTACTTC.

The V gene is TRBV15, the J gene TRBJ1-6; D is possibly TRBD1 (6 bases). The CDR3 is made up of 14 amino acids. Looked up from germline, CDR1 is LNHNV and CDR2 is YYDKDF (reference sequence). The germline V and J ends were trimmed by 1 base and 8 bases, with 9 bases remaining between them. CDR3 in DNA: TGTGCCACCAGCAGAGTGAAGGGGGATTCACCCCTCCACTTT. This translates into CATSRVKGDSPLHF.

The chain's CDR3 is CASGVGTSYEQYF. The CDR3 DNA reads TGTGCCAGCGGAGTGGGGACCTCCTACGAGCAGTACTTC. This sequence joins TRBV25-1 and TRBJ2-7, with D perhaps being TRBD1 or TRBD2 (5 bases each). V lost 8 bases and J 0 bases, leaving 11 bases between the germline ends. Germline V lookup: CDR1 MGHDK, CDR2 SYGVNS. CDR3 length: 13 amino acids.